This T cell receptor (beta chain) was sequenced in a study of blood T cell repertoires in COVID-19. About the research overall: The study drew acute and convalescent COVID-19 samples from the United States, Italy and Spain. PBMCs, B-cell-depleted T cells, or T cells provided the cDNA or gDNA that made up the material.

Generated by immunoSEQ multiplex PCR, the TCRdb table keeps only in-frame clones and is missing some. In the table there are a few hundred thousand clones, roughly 90% of which are singletons. Germline CDR1 is MDHEN and CDR2 is SYDVKM. The CDR3 is 14 amino acids. The J segment lost 4 bases and the V segment lost 4 bases, leaving 4 bases of the junction unmatched. Living in under 30 US areas, the participants were between about 18 and 100 years of age. Participants' reported clinical history set cohort assignment. Source material: PBMCs or T cells enriched from blood (not recorded which). The source is a woman aged 18 to 35 with acute COVID-19. The V and J genes are TRBV28 and TRBJ1-1; 9 bases are a match to TRBD1. The CDR3 loop is CASSSMDRGTEAFF. The DNA of the CDR3 is TGTGCCAGCAGTTCAATGGACAGGGGCACTGAAGCTTTCTTT.